This T cell receptor (beta chain) was obtained from a study of T cells and copy number aberrations in small-cell lung cancer. Clones were read by immunoSEQ multiplex PCR, and TCRdb kept only the in-frame ones, dropping some. The sample has 2,000 or so clones; under 90% are singletons. This CDR3 region has 11 residues. CDR1 and CDR2 from the germline V gene are DFQATT and SNEGSKA (reference sequence). The V and J ends lost 4 bases and 4 bases respectively, with 7 bases between them. This sequence was found in a man aged 45-60 years with small cell lung cancer. The chain carries TRBV20-1 and TRBJ1-2; the D gene is possibly TRBD1 (6 bases). Specimen: normal tissue next to the tumor. The CDR3 here is CSAMDSYGYTF. The DNA of the CDR3 is TGCAGTGCTATGGACAGCTATGGCTACACCTTC.